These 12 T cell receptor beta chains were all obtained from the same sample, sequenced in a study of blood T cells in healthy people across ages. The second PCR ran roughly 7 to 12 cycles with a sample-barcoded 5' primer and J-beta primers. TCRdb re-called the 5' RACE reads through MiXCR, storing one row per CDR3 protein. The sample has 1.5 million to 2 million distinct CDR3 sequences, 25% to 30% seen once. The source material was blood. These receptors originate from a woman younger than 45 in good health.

CDR3 residues: CATRWGQMNTEAFF. CDR3 nucleotides: TGTGCCACGCGATGGGGACAGATGAACACTGAAGCTTTCTTT. The chain links TRBV19 to TRBJ1-1; 7 positions match TRBD1. The junction had 8 bases not matched to a gene; V was cut back by 10 bases and J by 0 bases. Germline CDR1 LNHDA, CDR2 SQIVND (reference sequence). This CDR3 has 14 amino acids.

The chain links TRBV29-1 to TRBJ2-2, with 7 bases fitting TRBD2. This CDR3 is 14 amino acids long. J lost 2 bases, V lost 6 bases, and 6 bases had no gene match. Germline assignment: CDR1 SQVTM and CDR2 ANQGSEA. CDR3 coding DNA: TGCAGCGTGCGGGACTACGTAAACACCGGGGAGCTGTTTTTT. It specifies CSVRDYVNTGELFF.

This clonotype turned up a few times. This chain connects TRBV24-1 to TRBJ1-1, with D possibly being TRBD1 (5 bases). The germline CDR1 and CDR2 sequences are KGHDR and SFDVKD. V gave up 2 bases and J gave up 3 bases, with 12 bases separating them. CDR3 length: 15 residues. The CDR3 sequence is CATSDSQAGDTEAFF. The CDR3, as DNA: TGTGCCACCAGTGATTCGCAGGCGGGGGACACTGAAGCTTTCTTT.

For the CDR3, the DNA is TGTGCCAGCAGCTCGACAGGGATTAATGAGCAGTTCTTC. Its protein is CASSSTGINEQFF. The chain uses TRBV11-2 and TRBJ2-1, with 7 bases identical to TRBD1. The CDR3 length is 13 residues. V gave up 4 bases and J gave up 7 bases; unmatched junction bases: 4. Per germline, CDR1 SGHAT and CDR2 FQNNGV.

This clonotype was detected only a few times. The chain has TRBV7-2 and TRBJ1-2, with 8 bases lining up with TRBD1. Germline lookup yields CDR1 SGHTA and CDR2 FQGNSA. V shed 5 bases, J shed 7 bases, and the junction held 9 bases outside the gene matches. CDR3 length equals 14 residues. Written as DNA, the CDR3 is TGTGCCAGCAGCACGGACAGGGCACAGCGTGGCTACACCTTC. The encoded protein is CASSTDRAQRGYTF.

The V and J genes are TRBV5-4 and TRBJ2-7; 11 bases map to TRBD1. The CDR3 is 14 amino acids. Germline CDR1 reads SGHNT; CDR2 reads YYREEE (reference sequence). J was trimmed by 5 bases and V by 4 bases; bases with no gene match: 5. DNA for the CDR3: TGTGCCAGCAGCGTCCGGGACAGGGGGGACGAGCAGTACTTC. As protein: CASSVRDRGDEQYF. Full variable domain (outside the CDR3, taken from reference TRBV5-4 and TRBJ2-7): ETGVTQSPTHLIKTRGQQVTLRCSSQSGHNTVSWYQQALGQGPQFIFQYYREEENGRGNFPPRFSGLQFPNYSSELNVNALELDDSALYLCASSVRDRGDEQYFGPGTRLTVT.

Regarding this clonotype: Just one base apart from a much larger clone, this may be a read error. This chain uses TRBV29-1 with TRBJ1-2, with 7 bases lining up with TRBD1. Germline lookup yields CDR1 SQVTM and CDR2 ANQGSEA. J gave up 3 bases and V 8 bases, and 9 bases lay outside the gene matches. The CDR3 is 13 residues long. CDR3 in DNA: TGCAGCTGTGGTAGGGGGCGCGACTATGGCTACACCTTC. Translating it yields CSCGRGRDYGYTF.

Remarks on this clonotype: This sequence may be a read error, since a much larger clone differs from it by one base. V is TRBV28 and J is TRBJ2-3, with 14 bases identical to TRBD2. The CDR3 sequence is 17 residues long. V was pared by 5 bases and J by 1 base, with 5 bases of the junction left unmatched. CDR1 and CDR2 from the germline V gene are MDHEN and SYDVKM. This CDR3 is CASSPPTSGRGTDTQYF. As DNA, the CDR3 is TGTGCCAGCAGTCCCCCGACTAGCGGGAGGGGCACAGATACGCAGTATTTT.

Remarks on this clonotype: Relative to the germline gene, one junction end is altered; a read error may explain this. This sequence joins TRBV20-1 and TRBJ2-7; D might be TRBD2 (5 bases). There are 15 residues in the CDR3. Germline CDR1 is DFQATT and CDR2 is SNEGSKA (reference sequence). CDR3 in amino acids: CSASQTGGFRIERYF. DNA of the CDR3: TGCAGTGCTTCTCAAACGGGCGGGTTTCGTATTGAGCGGTACTTC.

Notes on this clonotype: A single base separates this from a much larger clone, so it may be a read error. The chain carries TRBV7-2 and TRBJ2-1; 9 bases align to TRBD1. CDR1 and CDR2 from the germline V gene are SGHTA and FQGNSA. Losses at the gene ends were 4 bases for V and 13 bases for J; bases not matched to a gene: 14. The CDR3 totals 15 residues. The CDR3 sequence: CASSSPDRGRETQFF. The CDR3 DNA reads TGTGCCAGCAGCTCTCCGGACAGGGGCCGAGAGACCCAGTTCTTC.

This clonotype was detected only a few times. The CDR3: CATSPRDRGSYEQYF. CDR3 nucleotide sequence: TGTGCCACCAGCCCCCGGGACAGGGGTTCCTACGAGCAGTACTTC. The chain combines TRBV15 with TRBJ2-7, with TRBD1 identical over 10 bases. The ends lost 5 bases at V and 1 base at J; junction bases unmatched: 5. This CDR3 is built from 15 residues. Germline assignment: CDR1 LNHNV and CDR2 YYDKDF (reference sequence).

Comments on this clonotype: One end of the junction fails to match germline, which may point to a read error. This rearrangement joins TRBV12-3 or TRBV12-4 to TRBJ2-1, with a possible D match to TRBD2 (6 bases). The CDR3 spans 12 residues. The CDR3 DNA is TGTGCCAGCAGTTTCGAGGGACTTGGGAAGGTCTTC. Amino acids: CASSFEGLGKVF.